The 2 T cell receptor beta chains below were found in one sample sequenced in a study of blood T cell repertoires in COVID-19. The table came from immunoSEQ multiplex PCR; TCRdb's copy has only in-frame clones and leaves some out. Counted here are about 200,000 clones, 75% to 95% occurring once; the ten biggest clones make up about 0.54%. Sequences were obtained from peripheral blood. These receptors all come from a man aged 45-60 years with acute or convalescent COVID-19.

V gene TRBV4-3 combines with J gene TRBJ2-3, with 7 nucleotides matching TRBD1. CDR1 LGHNA and CDR2 YSLEER come from the germline V gene. Unmatched junction bases numbered 13, after V lost 0 bases and J lost 10 bases. This CDR3 comprises 16 residues. CDR3 in amino acids: CASSQEVGDRAFAQYF. The CDR3 nucleotides read TGCGCCAGCAGCCAAGAAGTCGGAGACAGGGCTTTCGCGCAGTATTTT.

V gene TRBV3-1 (or the pseudogene TRBV3-2) combines with J gene TRBJ1-3, with D perhaps TRBD1 (5 bases). Germline lookup yields CDR1 LGHDT and CDR2 YNNKEL (reference sequence). With 2 bases removed from V and 2 bases from J, the gap between germline ends came to 10 bases. CDR3 length: 15 residues. CDR3: CASSQLRGTGNTIYF. DNA for the CDR3: TGTGCCAGCAGCCAACTACGGGGGACTGGAAACACCATATATTTT.